The rows below give T cell receptor beta chains drawn from one sample of a study of CD8+CD57+ T cells in acquired aplastic anemia. MiXCR, applied by TCRdb to the reads, yields one record per CDR3 protein. This sample has approximately 200,000 distinct CDR3 sequences; under 70% occur once, and the top ten carry just over 45%. Source material: sorted CD4+, CD8+, or CD8+CD57+ T cells (not recorded which) from PBMCs. Receptor source: a human donor with severe aplastic anemia or a healthy control (not recorded which). Both conserved end residues are part of each CDR3. A D gene is named only where the DNA matches it firmly. Only part of the rows carry a size: once, few, many, or a class if the clone is expanded.

. | TRBJ2-3 | . | TRBV7-2 | TGTGCCAGCAGCAGAATCGGGGATACGCAGTATTTT | CASSRIGDTQYF
. | TRBJ1-1 | . | TRBV7-8 | TGTGCCAGCAGCTTTAACCGGGGGAACACTGAAGCTTTCTTT | CASSFNRGNTEAFF
. | TRBJ2-7 | . | TRBV20-1 | TGCAGTGCCTCGGCAGGGCCGTACGAGCAGTACTTC | CSASAGPYEQYF
. | TRBJ2-1 | . | TRBV7-6 | TGTGCCAGCGGCCCAGGGACTGGATACTACAATGAGCAGTTCTTC | CASGPGTGYYNEQFF
TRBD1 | TRBJ1-5 | . | TRBV27 | TGTGCCAGCAGCCCTCTGGGACAGGGAAATCAGCCCCAGCATTTT | CASSPLGQGNQPQHF
. | TRBJ1-2 | . | TRBV19 | TGTGCCAGTAGTTCGGGGGCTGGGTATGGCTACACCTTC | CASSSGAGYGYTF
. | TRBJ2-7 | . | TRBV6-1 | TGTGCCAGCAGTGAACAGGGAGATCTCCGCGAGCAGTACTTC | CASSEQGDLREQYF
TRBD1 | TRBJ2-7 | . | TRBV2 | TGTGCCAGCACATCCGGGACAGGGCCCTACGAGCAGTACTTC | CASTSGTGPYEQYF
TRBD1 | TRBJ1-5 | . | TRBV7-2 | TGTGCCAGCAGCCTAGGGGGACAGGGCATGAATTTT | CASSLGGQGMNF
TRBD2 | TRBJ2-1 | . | TRBV15 | TGTGCCACCAGCACCCCGGGACTAGAGGTTGAGCAGTTCTTC | CATSTPGLEVEQFF
. | TRBJ2-3 | . | TRBV20-1 | TGCAGTGCTAGAGATCAGACAGATACGCAGTATTTT | CSARDQTDTQYF
. | TRBJ1-2 | . | TRBV12-3/TRBV12-4 | TGTGCCAGCAGGTCCCACACGGCTAACTATGGCTACACCTTC | CASRSHTANYGYTF
TRBD1 | TRBJ1-2 | few | TRBV24-1 | TGTGCCACCAGTGACCACGACAGGGGGCAAGGCGGCTACACCTTC | CATSDHDRGQGGYTF
TRBD2 | TRBJ2-1 | many | TRBV19 | TGTGCCAGTGGAGTGGGGGGGACCTACAATGAGCAGTTCTTC | CASGVGGTYNEQFF
. | TRBJ2-1 | . | TRBV29-1 | TGCAGCGTTGAAGGCAGGGAGTACGATGAGCAGTTCTTC | CSVEGREYDEQFF
. | TRBJ2-7 | . | TRBV24-1 | TGTGCCACCAGTGACCTGTCCGGACAGAGCTCCTACGAGCAGTACTTC | CATSDLSGQSSYEQYF
TRBD2 | TRBJ2-5 | . | TRBV7-2 | TGTGCCAGCAGCTTCAGACTAGCGGGGGGGAGCCAAGAGACCCAGTACTTC | CASSFRLAGGSQETQYF
. | TRBJ1-2 | many | TRBV24-1 | TGTGCCACCAGGGACCGGGACACCTTATCAGGCTACACCTTC | CATRDRDTLSGYTF
. | TRBJ2-2 | . | TRBV3-1 | TGTGCCAGCAGCCCGAGACAGGCCACCGGGGAGCTGTTTTTT | CASSPRQATGELFF
TRBD2 | TRBJ2-5 | once | TRBV7-2 | TGTGCCAGCAGCTTAACTCCCGTTCTAGCGGGGGTTGAGACCCAGTACTTC | CASSLTPVLAGVETQYF
. | TRBJ2-7 | few | TRBV19 | TGTGCCAGTAGTGATACGATCTACGAGCAGTACTTC | CASSDTIYEQYF
. | TRBJ1-5 | . | TRBV14 | TGTGCCAGCAGCCTAGACGTAGTCGGGGACGGCCCCCAGCATTTT | CASSLDVVGDGPQHF
. | TRBJ2-7 | . | TRBV20-1 | TGCAGTGCTAGGGACAGTTTCTACGAGCAGTACTTC | CSARDSFYEQYF
TRBD1 | TRBJ1-1 | . | TRBV19 | TGTGCCAGTAATCCGACAGGGGTGGGTGAAGCTTTCTTT | CASNPTGVGEAFF
TRBD1 | TRBJ1-4 | . | TRBV7-9 | TGTGCCAGCAGCCGGGACAGGGCTCATGAAAAACTGTTTTTT | CASSRDRAHEKLFF